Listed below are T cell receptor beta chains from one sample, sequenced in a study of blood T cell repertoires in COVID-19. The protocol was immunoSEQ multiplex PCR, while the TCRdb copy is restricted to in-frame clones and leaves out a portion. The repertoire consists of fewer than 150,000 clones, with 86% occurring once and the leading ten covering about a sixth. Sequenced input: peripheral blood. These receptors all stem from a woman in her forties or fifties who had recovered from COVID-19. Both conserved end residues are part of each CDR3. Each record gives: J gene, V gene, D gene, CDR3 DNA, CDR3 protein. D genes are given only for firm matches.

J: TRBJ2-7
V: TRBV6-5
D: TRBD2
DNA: TGTGCCAGCAGTTCCGGACTAGCGGCCTACGAGCAGTACTTC
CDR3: CASSSGLAAYEQYF

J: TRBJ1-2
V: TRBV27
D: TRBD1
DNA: TGTGCCAGCAGTCCTAACAGGGGGGGCTACACCTTC
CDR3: CASSPNRGGYTF

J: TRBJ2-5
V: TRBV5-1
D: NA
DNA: TGCGCCAGCAGCTTGGGAAGGGGCTACCAAGAGACCCAGTACTTC
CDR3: CASSLGRGYQETQYF

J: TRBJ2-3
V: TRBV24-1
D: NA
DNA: TGTGCCACCCGATCCCCGGCAGATACGCAGTATTTT
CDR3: CATRSPADTQYF

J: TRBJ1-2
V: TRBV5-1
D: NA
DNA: TGCGCCAGCAGCTTCGTTACGGGTATGGGTGGCTACACCTTC
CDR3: CASSFVTGMGGYTF

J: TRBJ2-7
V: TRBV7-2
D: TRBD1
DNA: TGTGCCAGCAGCGCCCTGACAGGGTTCGAGCAGTACTTC
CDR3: CASSALTGFEQYF

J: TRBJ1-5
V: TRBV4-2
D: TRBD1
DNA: TGTGCCAGCAGTCCAAAGGGGGCGGTGAGCAATCAGCCCCAGCATTTT
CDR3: CASSPKGAVSNQPQHF

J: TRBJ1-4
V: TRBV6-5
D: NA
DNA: TGTGCCAGCAGTTACAGTACACGCTTACAAAAACTGTTTTTT
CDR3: CASSYSTRLQKLFF

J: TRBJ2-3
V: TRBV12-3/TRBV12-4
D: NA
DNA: TGTGCCAGCAGACCCGCAGGAACAGATACGCAGTATTTT
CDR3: CASRPAGTDTQYF

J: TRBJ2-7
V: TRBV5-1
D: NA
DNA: TGCGCCAGCAGCGAGGCCCCTCCGGTGTCCGAGCAGTACTTC
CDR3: CASSEAPPVSEQYF

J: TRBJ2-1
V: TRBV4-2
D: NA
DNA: TGTGCCAGCAGCCAAGATCTAGATTTTACCTACAATGAGCAGTTCTTC
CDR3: CASSQDLDFTYNEQFF

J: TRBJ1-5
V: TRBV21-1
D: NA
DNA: TGTGCCAGCAGCACTTATCGGGGGACGTTCGACGCTTGGCCCCAGCATTTT
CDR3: CASSTYRGTFDAWPQHF

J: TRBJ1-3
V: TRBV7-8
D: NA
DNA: TGTGCCAGCAGCTTAGGGTGGGCAGCTTCTTCACCTGGAAACACCATATATTTT
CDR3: CASSLGWAASSPGNTIYF

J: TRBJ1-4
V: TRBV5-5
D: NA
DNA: TGTGCCAGCAGCTTGGCCCTTCAGGGGCGAACTAATGAAAAACTGTTTTTT
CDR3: CASSLALQGRTNEKLFF

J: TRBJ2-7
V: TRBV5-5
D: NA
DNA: TGTGCCAGCAGCCGTTACGGGGAAGCCTACGAGCAGTACTTC
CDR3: CASSRYGEAYEQYF

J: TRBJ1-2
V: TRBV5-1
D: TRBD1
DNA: TGCGCCAGCAGCGTTACAGGGGGATCTAACTATGGCTACACCTTC
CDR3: CASSVTGGSNYGYTF

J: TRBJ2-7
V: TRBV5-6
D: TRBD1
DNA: TGTGCCAGCAGCCCGCAGGACAGGCGCTCCTACGAGCAGTACTTC
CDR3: CASSPQDRRSYEQYF

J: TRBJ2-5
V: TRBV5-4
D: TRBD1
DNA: TGTGCCAGCAGCTTGCTTCAGGGGGCGGGGGAGACCCAGTACTTC
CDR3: CASSLLQGAGETQYF

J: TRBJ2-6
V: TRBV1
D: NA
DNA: TGCACCAGCAGCCAATCGACAGGGGGCGCATCTGGGGCCAACGTCCTGACTTTC
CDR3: CTSSQSTGGASGANVLTF

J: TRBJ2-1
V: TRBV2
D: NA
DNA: TGTGCCAGCAGTGAAAGGGGGTGCGGGGGCAATGAGCAGTTCTTC
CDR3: CASSERGCGGNEQFF

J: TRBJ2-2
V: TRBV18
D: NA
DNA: TGTGCCAGCTCACCAAGACAGAAGAACACCGGGGAGCTGTTTTTT
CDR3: CASSPRQKNTGELFF

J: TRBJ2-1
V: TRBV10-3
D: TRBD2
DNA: TGTGCCATCAGTGAGACTAGCGGGGGGTACAATGAGCAGTTCTTC
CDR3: CAISETSGGYNEQFF